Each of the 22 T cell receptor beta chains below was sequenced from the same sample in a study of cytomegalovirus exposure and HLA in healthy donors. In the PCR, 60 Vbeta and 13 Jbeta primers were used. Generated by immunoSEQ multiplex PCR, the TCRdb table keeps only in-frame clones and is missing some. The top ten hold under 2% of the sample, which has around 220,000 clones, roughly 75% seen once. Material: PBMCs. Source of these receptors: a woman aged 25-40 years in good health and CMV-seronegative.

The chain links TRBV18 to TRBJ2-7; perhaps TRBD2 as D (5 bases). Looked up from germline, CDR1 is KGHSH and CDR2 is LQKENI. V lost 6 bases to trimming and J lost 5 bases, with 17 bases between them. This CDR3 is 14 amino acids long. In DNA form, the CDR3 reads TGTGCCAGCTCTGCCGAGTCCATGAGGGACGAGCAGTACTTC. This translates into CASSAESMRDEQYF.

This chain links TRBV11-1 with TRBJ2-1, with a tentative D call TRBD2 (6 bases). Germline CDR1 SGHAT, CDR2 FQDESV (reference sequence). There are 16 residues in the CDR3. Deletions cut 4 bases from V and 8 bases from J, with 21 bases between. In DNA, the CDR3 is TGTGCCAGCAGCTCCCCCGGGACTCCGGTCGGGGATGAGCAGTTCTTC. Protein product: CASSSPGTPVGDEQFF.

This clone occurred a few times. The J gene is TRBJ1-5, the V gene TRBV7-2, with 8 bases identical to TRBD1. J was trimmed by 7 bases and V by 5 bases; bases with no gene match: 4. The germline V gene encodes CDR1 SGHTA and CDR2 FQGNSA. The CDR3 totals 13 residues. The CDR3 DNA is TGTGCCAGCAGCGAACAGGGGGGGCAGCCCCAGCATTTT. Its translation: CASSEQGGQPQHF.

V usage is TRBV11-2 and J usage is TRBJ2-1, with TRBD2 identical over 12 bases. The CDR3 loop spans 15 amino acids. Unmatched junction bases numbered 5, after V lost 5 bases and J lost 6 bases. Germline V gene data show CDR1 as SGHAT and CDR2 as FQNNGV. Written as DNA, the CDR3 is TGTGCCAGCAGCCCCCGGACTAGCGGGGCCAATGAGCAGTTCTTC. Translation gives CASSPRTSGANEQFF.

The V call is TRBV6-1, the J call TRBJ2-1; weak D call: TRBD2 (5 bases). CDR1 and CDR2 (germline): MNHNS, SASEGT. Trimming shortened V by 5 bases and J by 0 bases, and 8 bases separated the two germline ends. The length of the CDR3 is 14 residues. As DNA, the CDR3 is TGTGCCAGCAGTATAGCGAACTCCTACAATGAGCAGTTCTTC. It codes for CASSIANSYNEQFF.

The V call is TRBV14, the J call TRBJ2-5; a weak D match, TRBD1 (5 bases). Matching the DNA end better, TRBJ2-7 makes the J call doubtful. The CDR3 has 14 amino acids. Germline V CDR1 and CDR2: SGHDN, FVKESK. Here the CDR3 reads CASSPPGPLYEQYF. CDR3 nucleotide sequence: TGTGCCAGCAGCCCCCCAGGGCCGCTCTACGAGCAGTACTTC.

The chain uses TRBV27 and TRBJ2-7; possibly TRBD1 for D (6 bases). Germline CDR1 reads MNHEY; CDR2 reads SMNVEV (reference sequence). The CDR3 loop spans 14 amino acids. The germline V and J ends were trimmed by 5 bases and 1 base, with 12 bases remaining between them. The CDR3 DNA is TGTGCCAGCAGTGACCAGGACAGTTCCTACGAGCAGTACTTC. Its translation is CASSDQDSSYEQYF.

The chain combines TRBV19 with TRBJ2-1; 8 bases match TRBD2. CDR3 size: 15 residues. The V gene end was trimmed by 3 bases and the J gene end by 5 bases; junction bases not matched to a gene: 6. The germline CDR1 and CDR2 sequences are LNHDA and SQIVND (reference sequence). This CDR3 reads CASSIVPGGDNEQFF. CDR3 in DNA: TGTGCCAGTAGTATCGTCCCGGGGGGGGACAATGAGCAGTTCTTC.

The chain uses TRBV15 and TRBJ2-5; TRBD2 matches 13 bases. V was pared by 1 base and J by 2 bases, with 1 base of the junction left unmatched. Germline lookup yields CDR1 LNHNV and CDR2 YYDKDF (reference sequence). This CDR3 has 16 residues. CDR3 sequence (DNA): TGTGCCACCAGCAGAGTACTAGCGGGAGGGCAAGAGACCCAGTACTTC. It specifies CATSRVLAGGQETQYF.

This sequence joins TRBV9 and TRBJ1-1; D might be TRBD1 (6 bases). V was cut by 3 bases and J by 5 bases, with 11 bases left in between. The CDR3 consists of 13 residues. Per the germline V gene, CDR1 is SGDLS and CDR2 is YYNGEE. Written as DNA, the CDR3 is TGTGCCAGCAGCGAACAGGGTTCGACTGAAGCTTTCTTT. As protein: CASSEQGSTEAFF.

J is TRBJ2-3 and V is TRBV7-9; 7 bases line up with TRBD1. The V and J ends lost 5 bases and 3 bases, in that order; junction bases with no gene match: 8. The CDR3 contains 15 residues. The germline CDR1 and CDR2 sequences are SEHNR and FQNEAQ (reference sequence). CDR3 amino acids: CASSARQGRTDTQYF. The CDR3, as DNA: TGTGCCAGCAGCGCCCGACAGGGAAGGACAGATACGCAGTATTTT.

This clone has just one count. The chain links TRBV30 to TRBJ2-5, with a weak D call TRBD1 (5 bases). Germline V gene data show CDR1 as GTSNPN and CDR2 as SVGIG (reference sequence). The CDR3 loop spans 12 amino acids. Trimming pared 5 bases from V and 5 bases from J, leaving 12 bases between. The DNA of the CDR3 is TGTGCCTGGGCAGGGTTAGGTGAGACCCAGTACTTC. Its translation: CAWAGLGETQYF.

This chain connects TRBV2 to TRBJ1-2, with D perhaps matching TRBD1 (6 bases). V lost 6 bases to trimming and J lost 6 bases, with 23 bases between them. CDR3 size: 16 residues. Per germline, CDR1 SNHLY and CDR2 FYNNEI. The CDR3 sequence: CASRRPGARWIDGYTF. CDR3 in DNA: TGTGCCAGCAGACGCCCAGGGGCCCGTTGGATTGATGGCTACACCTTC.

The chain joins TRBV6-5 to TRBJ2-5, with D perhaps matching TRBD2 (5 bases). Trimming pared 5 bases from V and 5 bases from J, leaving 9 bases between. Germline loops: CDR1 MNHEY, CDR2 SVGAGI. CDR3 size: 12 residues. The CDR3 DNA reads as TGTGCCAGCAGTCCCTCGGGGGAGACCCAGTACTTC. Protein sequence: CASSPSGETQYF.

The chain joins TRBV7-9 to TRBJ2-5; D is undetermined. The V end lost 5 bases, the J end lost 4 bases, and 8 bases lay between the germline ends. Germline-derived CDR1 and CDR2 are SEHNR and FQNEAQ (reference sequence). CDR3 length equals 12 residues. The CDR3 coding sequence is TGTGCCAGCAGCCCCCCCGGAGAGACCCAGTACTTC. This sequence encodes CASSPPGETQYF.

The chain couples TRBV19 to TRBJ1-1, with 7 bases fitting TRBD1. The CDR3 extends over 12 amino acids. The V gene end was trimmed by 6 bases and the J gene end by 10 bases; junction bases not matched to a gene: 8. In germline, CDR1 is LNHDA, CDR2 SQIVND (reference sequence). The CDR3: CASSLPQGGAFF. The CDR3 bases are TGTGCCAGTAGCCTTCCTCAGGGGGGAGCTTTCTTT.

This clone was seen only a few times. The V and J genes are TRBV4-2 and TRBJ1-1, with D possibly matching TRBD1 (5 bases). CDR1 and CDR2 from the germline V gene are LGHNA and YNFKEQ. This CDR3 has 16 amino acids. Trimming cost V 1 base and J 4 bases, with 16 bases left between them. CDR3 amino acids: CASSQVPGLIGTEAFF. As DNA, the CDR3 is TGTGCCAGCAGCCAAGTCCCGGGACTTATCGGCACTGAAGCTTTCTTT.

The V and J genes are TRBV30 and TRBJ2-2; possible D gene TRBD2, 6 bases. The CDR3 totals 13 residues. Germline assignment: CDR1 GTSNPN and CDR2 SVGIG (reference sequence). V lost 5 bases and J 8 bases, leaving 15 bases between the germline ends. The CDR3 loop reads CAWGGEVAGELFF. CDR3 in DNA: TGTGCCTGGGGCGGGGAGGTAGCTGGGGAGCTGTTTTTT.

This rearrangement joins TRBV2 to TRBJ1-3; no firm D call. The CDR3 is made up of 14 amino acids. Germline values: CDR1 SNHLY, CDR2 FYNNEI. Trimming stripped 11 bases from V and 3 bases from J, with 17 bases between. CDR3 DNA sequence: TGTGCCGCAAAGCCAACAGCAAGTGGAAACACCATATATTTT. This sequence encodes CAAKPTASGNTIYF.

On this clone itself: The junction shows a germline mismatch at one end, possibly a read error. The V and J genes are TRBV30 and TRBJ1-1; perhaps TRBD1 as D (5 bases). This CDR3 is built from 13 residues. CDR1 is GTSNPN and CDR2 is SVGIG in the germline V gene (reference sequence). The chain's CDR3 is CAWSIRVDAEAFF. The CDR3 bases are TGTGCCTGGAGCATCAGGGTTGACGCTGAGGCTTTCTTT.

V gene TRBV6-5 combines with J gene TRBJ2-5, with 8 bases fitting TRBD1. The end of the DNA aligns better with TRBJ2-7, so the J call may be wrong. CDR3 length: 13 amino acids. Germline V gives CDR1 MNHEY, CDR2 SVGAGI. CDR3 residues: CASSYDRGYEQYF. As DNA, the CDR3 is TGTGCCAGCAGTTACGACAGGGGCTACGAGCAGTACTTC.

CDR3 DNA sequence: TGTGCCAGTAGCTTGACTTTCAGGGATACTGAAGCTTTCTTT. Translating gives CASSLTFRDTEAFF. The chain has TRBV19 and TRBJ1-1; TRBD1 might be the D (5 bases). The V end was cut by 6 bases, the J end by 5 bases, with 16 bases between. Germline loops: CDR1 LNHDA, CDR2 SQIVND (reference sequence). This CDR3 comprises 14 residues.